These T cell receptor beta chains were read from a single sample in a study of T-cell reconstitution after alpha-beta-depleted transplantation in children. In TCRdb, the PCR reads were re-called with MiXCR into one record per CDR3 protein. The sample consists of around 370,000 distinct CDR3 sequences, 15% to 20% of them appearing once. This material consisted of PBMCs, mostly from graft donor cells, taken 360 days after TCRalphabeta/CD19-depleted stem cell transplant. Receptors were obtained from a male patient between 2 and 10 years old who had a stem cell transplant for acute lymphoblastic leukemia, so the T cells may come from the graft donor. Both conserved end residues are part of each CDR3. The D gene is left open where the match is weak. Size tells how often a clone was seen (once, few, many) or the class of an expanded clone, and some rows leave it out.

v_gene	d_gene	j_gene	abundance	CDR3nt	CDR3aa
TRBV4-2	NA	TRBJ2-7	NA	TGTGCCAGCAGCCAAGATTTCGGCACATCCTACGAGCAGTACTTC	CASSQDFGTSYEQYF
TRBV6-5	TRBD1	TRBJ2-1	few	TGTGCCAGCAGTTGGAGGGCCAGGGGGCTGAAAAATGAGCAGTTCTTC	CASSWRARGLKNEQFF
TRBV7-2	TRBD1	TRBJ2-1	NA	TGTGCCAGCAGAGCAGGGGGAAGAAATGAGCAGTTCTTC	CASRAGGRNEQFF
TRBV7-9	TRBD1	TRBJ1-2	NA	TGTGCCAGCAACCGAGTACAGGGGGCCGGCGGCTACACCTTC	CASNRVQGAGGYTF
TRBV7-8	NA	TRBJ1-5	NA	TGTGCCAGCAGCTTAAAACAGGATCAGCCCCAGCATTTT	CASSLKQDQPQHF
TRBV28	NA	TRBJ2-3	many	TGTGCCAGCAGCCCCGGGACTCTGGAAACAGATACGCAGTATTTT	CASSPGTLETDTQYF
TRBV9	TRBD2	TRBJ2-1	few	TGTGCCAGCAGCGCGGGGGGGGGCTCCTACAATGAGCAGTTCTTC	CASSAGGGSYNEQFF
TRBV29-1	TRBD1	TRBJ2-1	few	TGCAGCGTCGCGCGGGACAGGGGGCGACTAGCCCGACCCAATGAGCAGTTCTTC	CSVARDRGRLARPNEQFF
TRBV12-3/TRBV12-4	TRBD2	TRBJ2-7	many	TGTGCCAGCAGTTTGGGGGGGAGAGGGTGGTACTTC	CASSLGGRGWYF
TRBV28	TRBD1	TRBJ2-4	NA	TGTGCCAGCAGTTCGTACAGGGGAGCCAAAAACATTCAGTACTTC	CASSSYRGAKNIQYF
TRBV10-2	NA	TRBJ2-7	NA	TGCGCCAGCAGTTACCGGTCCCTAGAGCTCGGCGAGCAGTACTTC	CASSYRSLELGEQYF
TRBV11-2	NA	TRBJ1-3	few	TGTGCCAGCAGCTTAAGGCTTAACTCTGGAAACACCATATATTTT	CASSLRLNSGNTIYF
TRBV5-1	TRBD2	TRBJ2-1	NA	TGCGCCAGCAATGGGTTAGCGGGAGTTGGCAATGAGCAGTTCTTC	CASNGLAGVGNEQFF
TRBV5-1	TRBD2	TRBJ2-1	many	TGCGCCAGCAGCTTCGGGACTAGCGGGCGCTACAATGAGCAGTTCTTC	CASSFGTSGRYNEQFF
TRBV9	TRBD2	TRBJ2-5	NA	TGTGCCAGCAGCGTAGTGGGGACTACTCAAGAGACCCAGTACTTC	CASSVVGTTQETQYF
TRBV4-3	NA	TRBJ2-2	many	TGCGCCAGCAGCCAAGTAAGCCGACTCTCAACCGGGGAGCTGTTTTTT	CASSQVSRLSTGELFF
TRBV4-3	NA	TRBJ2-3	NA	TGCGCCAGCAGCCAACCGGCTAGCGGCACAGATACGCAGTATTTT	CASSQPASGTDTQYF
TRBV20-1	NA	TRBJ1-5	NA	TGCAGTGCCTCGAGGCACCCTTATAGCAATCAGCCCCAGCATTTT	CSASRHPYSNQPQHF
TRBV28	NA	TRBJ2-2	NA	TGTGCCAGCCTGCTAGGGGGGGACAGAGGCGGGGAGCTGTTTTTT	CASLLGGDRGGELFF
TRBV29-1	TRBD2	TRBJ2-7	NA	TGCAGCGTCCTAGCGGGAGGAGAGCAGTACTTC	CSVLAGGEQYF
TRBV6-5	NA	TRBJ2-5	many	TGTGCCAGCAGTTACTTCTTCCAAGAGACCCAGTACTTC	CASSYFFQETQYF